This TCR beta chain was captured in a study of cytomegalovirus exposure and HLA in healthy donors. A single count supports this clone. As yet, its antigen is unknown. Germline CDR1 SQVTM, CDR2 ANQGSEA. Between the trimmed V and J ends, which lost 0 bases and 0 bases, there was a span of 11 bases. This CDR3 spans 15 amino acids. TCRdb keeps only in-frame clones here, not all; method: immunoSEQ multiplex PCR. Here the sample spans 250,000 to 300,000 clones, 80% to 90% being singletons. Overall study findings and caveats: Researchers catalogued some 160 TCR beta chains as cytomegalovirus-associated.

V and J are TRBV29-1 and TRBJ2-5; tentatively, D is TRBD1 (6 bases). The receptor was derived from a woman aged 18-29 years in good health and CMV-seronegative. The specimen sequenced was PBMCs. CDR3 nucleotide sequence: TGCAGCGTTGAAGATAGGAACAGGGACCAAGAGACCCAGTACTTC. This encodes CSVEDRNRDQETQYF.